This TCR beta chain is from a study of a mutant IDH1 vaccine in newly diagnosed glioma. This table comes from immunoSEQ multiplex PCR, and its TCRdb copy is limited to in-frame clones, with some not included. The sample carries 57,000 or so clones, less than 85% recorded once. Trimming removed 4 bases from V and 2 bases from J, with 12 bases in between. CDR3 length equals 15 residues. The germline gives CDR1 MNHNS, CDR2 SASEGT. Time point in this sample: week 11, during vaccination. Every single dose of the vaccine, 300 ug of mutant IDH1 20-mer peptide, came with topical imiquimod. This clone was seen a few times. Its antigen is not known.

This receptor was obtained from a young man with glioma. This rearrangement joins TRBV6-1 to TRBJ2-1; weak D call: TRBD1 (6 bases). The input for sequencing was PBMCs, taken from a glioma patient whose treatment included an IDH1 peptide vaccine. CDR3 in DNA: TGTGCCAGCAGTGGTGGACAGTTCACCTACAATGAGCAGTTCTTC. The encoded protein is CASSGGQFTYNEQFF.